This T cell receptor beta chain was obtained from a study of shared clonotypes between healthy human individuals (dated by TCRdb to between 2020 and 2021). The study in broad terms: The cohort included a few men and a couple of women between 18 and 49 years of age. For each donor, three plates each were used for CD4 naive and CD4 memory, two plates were used for CD8 naive, and one plate was used for CD8 memory. To estimate repertoire size and how much clonotype sharing occurs between individuals, the study deeply sequenced the blood TCR repertoires of several healthy adults. Libraries were prepared and TCR repertoires were sequenced by different laboratories using diverse techniques, in order to increase sequencing depth and limit assay-specific biases. Between about 0.9 and 9 billion PBMCs per donor were obtained by leukapheresis. What the authors observed across the whole study: Higher generation probabilities were observed for clonotypes shared by all four sorted-subset donors than for non-shared clonotypes. Pairwise subsampling indicated that sequencing depth was expected to affect the degree of clonotype sharing among donors. The genetic and exposure-history diversity represented was limited by the small number of donors. Naive subsets generally had larger estimated clonotype richness than memory subsets. Rarefaction of sorted-subset datasets indicated incomplete sequencing despite the large sequencing depth. When a handful of donors were compared, the shared fraction of clonotypes was 5% to 6.5% for naive CD4, 3.5% to 4% for naive CD8, 2.3% for memory CD4, and around 0.37% for memory CD8. Sampling was limited to blood, and TCR repertoires in tissue likely differ from TCR repertoires in blood.

Using the deep immunoSEQ assay, multiplex PCR amplified TCR CDR3 regions from genomic DNA. Extracted genomic DNA from each cell subset was distributed evenly across all wells of several immunoSEQ 96-well plates, and each plate was treated as a replicate. For sorted subsets, around 200 ng genomic DNA, equal to tens of thousands of T cell genomes, was loaded into each replicate PCR. Purified libraries were quantified with a Qubit 3.0 fluorometer, sized on a Bioanalyzer 2100, and re-quantified with the KAPA Library Quantification kit. Every immunoSEQ 96-well plate was sequenced on a dedicated single-read 150-cycle Illumina NextSeq 550 flow cell. Turning to the authors' computational methods: The immunoSEQ output contained only junctional sequences without quality scores, so filtering could not match that applied to full-length reads. Sequences were annotated with PyIR, a Python wrapper for IgBLAST v1.9, using IMGT germline references to assign V/J genes and CDR3. Reads with weak V/J assignments (E-value above 1e-6), missing CDR3, stop codons, out-of-frame junctions, or ambiguous translated residues were removed. V3J clonotypes were defined by identical inferred V gene, J gene, and CDR3 amino acid sequence. Percentage overlap between repertoires was computed as shared unique clonotypes divided by the size of the smaller repertoire. Repertoire richness was assessed with RTK rarefaction, the Chao1 estimator, and Recon v2.1 estimates of unobserved clonotypes. For all TCRbeta clonotypes obtained by the gDNA method from a few donors, generation probabilities were computed with OLGA. In its TCRdb copy, this immuneACCESS table keeps in-frame sequences only and misses some clones. Where compared with another copy, unresolved V genes explain less than half of these, and the others have no known cause. V, J and clone size reflect that table, while D and trimming were determined from the DNA. In this sample the table shows roughly 2.1 million clones, more than 85% of which occur a single time. 1.5% to 2% of the sample belongs to the ten largest clones.

Reading the germline V gene (reference sequence) gives CDR1 PRHDT and CDR2 FYEKMQ. Counted from cysteine to phenylalanine, this CDR3 has 15 amino acids. The retained sequence is limited to the CDR3, 45 bases, with the frame set at the first base. V and J are truncated by 0 bases and 7 bases respectively, leaving an intervening sequence of 12 bases. CD8 naive samples were obtained by positive selection for CCR7 among CD45RO-negative cells, yielding a CD45RA+CCR7+ population from which TemRA cells were excluded. The donors were healthy, HIV-negative adults with no recently reported acute infections or vaccinations. Only Caucasian adults living in Nashville, Tennessee, USA were represented among the donors. After blood collection by leukapheresis, PBMCs were isolated using Ficoll-Histopaque density gradient centrifugation and then cryopreserved in the vapor phase of liquid nitrogen. Analytical flow cytometry was used to check the purity and quantity of every magnetically sorted T cell population. From each sorted fraction, genomic DNA was isolated and quantified by UV absorbance on a Nanodrop 2000c.

Regarding this clone: Its target antigen remains unknown. Per-base quality was not reported, and no clone a single base away is much larger than it.

The TCR sequence derives from a man between 18 and 35 years old in good health. Some clones in this sample may be carry-over from other donors' samples. The rearrangement combines TRBV13 with TRBJ1-4; TRBD1 is a possible D gene, resting on 6 matching bases. The sample consisted of naive CD8+ T cells from PBMCs. The cell subset or site tag for this specimen amounts to: CD45RA+CCR7+. The base sequence is TGTGCCAGCAGCTTAGGCCTTCGACAGGTTGAAAAACTGTTTTTT. It specifies CASSLGLRQVEKLFF. With all but the CDR3 taken from the reference TRBV13 and TRBJ1-4 genes, the full variable domain is: AAGVIQSPRHLIKEKRETATLKCYPIPRHDTVYWYQQGPGQDPQFLISFYEKMQSDKGSIPDRFSAQQFSDYHSELNMSSLELGDSALYFCASSLGLRQVEKLFFGSGTQLSVL.